Sequencing of this T cell receptor (beta chain) was carried out in a study of PD-1 blockade in mismatch repair-deficient tumors (dated by TCRdb to 2016 to 2017). Broadly, across the study: Between late 2013 and 2016, the trial enrolled roughly 86 consecutive patients with 12 types of mismatch repair-deficient cancer, all of whom had received prior treatment and were progressing. Tumor-associated T cell clones were tracked in the peripheral blood of patients responding to PD-1 blockade by deep sequencing of TCR CDR3 regions. General findings and caveats noted by the study authors: Rapid expansion after pembrolizumab followed by contraction, generally before radiologic responses, was shown by tumor-resident clones, which were often undetectable in blood before treatment.

To note about this clone: Its antigen is still unknown. No per-base quality is available; no much larger clone lies one base away.

Library preparation was by the immunoSEQ multiplex PCR assay. TCRdb carries this immuneACCESS record with in-frame sequences only. Its versions omit some clonotypes, under half of them owing to an unresolved V gene in the studies checked, with the rest unexplained. This sample lists about 120,000 clones; 88% were detected once. Roughly 12% of the sample goes to the ten largest clones. The CDR3 covers 15 residues, taking in both the cysteine and the phenylalanine. This entry keeps only the CDR3 DNA: 45 bases, framed from base 1. Trimming removed 3 bases from V and 4 bases from J, leaving 13 bases between the germline ends. The germline V gene specifies SGDLS as CDR1 and YYNGEE as CDR2. For every enrolled patient, mismatch repair deficiency was confirmed by either polymerase chain reaction or immunohistochemistry. TCR sequencing was carried out for three patients who responded to pembrolizumab therapy. In the phase II trial, pembrolizumab PD-1 blockade was tested prospectively in advanced mismatch repair-deficient cancers, no matter which tissue of origin the cancers came from. Peripheral blood T cell samples were gathered serially, both before PD-1 blockade started and at multiple time points afterward. Blood sampling times were reported as weeks after the first pembrolizumab dose.

The sample consisted of peripheral blood, taken just under 74 weeks after starting pembrolizumab. The origin of this receptor is an adult with mismatch repair-deficient cancer. The chain was built from TRBV9 and TRBJ2-2; the D gene is tentatively TRBD1 or TRBD2, each matching 5 bases. CDR3 loop: CASSGYRDGTGELFF. The nucleotide sequence is given as TGTGCCAGCAGCGGGTATCGGGACGGCACCGGGGAGCTGTTTTTT.